This paragraph covers one T cell receptor beta chain sequence. Gene and germline names: mouse. The CDR3 goes on 1 residue after the read ends, and that part is filled in from the germline J gene. Germline CDR1 NNHNN, CDR2 SYGAGS (reference sequence). This CDR3 contains 15 residues. V dropped 0 bases and J dropped 0 bases, with 9 bases sitting between them. The time point here: mouse harvest day 7 after allogeneic transplant. Each mouse received 10^7 T-cell-depleted marrow cells plus 10^6 splenic CD5+ T cells by tail vein. The record originates from a study of tissue T cells after allogeneic stem cell transplantation. TCRdb's table, derived via immunoSEQ multiplex PCR, lists solely in-frame clones and lacks some. The table records 9,000 to 13,000 clones, 35% to 40% of them present only once.

This TCR derives from a female BALB/c mouse given C57BL/6 T cells with graft-versus-host disease after an allogeneic hematopoietic cell transplant. The source material was skin. The chain recombines TRBV13-2 with TRBJ1-2; D is possibly TRBD1 (6 bases). Incomplete CDR3 DNA: TGTGCCAGCGGTGATGAAGGACAGACAAACTCCGACTACACC. Protein: CASGDEGQTNSDYT. The CDR3 reads in full as CASGDEGQTNSDYTF.